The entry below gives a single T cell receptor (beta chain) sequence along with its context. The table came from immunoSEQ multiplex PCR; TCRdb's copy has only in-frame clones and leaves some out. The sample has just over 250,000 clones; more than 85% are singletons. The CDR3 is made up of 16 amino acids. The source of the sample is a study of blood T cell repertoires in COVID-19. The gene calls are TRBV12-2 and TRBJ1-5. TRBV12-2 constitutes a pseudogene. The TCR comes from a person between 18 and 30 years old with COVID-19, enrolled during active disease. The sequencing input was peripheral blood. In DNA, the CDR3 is TGTGCAAGTCGCTTATTAGGTTGGGGGGGAGGCCAGCCCCAGCATTTT. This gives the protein CASRLLGWGGGQPQHF.